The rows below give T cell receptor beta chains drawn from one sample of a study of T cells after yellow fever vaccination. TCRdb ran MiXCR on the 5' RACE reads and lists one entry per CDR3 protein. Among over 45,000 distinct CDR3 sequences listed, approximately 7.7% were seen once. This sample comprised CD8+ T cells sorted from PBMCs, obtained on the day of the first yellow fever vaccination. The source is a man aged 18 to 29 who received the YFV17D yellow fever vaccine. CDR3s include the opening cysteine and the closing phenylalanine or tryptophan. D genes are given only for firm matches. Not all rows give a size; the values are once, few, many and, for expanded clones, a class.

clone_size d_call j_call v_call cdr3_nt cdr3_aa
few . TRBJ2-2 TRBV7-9 TGTGCCAGCAGCTCCCGAGACCGGCGGACCGGGGAGCTGTTTTTT CASSSRDRRTGELFF
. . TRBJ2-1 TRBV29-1 TGCAGCGTTGAAGATTGGGGAGGCAGGGATGCCTACAATGAGCAGTTCTTC CSVEDWGGRDAYNEQFF
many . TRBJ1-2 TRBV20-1 TGCAGTGCTAGAGATTCGAGACGAGGCTATGGCTACACCTTC CSARDSRRGYGYTF
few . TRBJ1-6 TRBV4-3 TGCGCCAGCACCAGCCGCCCGGGTTCACCCCTCCACTTT CASTSRPGSPLHF
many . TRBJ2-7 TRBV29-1 TGCAGCGTTGAAGATAGCGCGGTGTACGAGCAGTACTTC CSVEDSAVYEQYF
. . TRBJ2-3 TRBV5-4 TGTGCCAGCAGTTTCCGGGACTTCCCAGATACGCAGTATTTT CASSFRDFPDTQYF
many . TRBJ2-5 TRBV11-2 TGTGCCAGCAGCGTTCCTGGAGCCCAAGAGACCCAGTACTTC CASSVPGAQETQYF
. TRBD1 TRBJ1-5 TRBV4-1 TGCGCCAGCAGCCACCCACCGGGACAGTCCGGTCAGCCCCAGCATTTT CASSHPPGQSGQPQHF
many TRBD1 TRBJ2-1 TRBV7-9 TGTGCCAGCAGACCTCCCGACAGGGGTGAGCAGTTCTTC CASRPPDRGEQFF
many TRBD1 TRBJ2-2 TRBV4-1 TGCGCCAGCAGCCAAGAGAGTTTCCGGGACAGCGCCGGGGAGCTGTTTTTT CASSQESFRDSAGELFF
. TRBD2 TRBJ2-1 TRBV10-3 TGTGCCATCACCGGCGGGGGGATCTCCTACAATGAGCAGTTCTTC CAITGGGISYNEQFF
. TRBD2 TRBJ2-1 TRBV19 TGTGCCAGTAGCGCGGGGGGAGTATATGAGCAGTTCTTC CASSAGGVYEQFF
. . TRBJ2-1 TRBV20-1 TGCAGTGCTACCCCATCCGGCAGGGTCAATGAGCAGTTCTTC CSATPSGRVNEQFF
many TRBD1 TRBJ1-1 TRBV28 TGTGCCAGCAGTCCGAGCCGAGGACAGGGTCGGACTGAAGCTTTCTTT CASSPSRGQGRTEAFF
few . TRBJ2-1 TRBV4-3 TGCGCCAGCAGCCAAGATCGGGATAACTCCTACAATGAGCAGTTCTTC CASSQDRDNSYNEQFF
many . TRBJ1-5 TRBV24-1 TGTGCCACCAGTGATGCAGAATGGCCCCAGCATTTT CATSDAEWPQHF
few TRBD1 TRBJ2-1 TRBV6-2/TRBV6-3 TGTGCCAGCAGTTACTCGGGACAGGGGGCTGGCGAGCAGTTCTTC CASSYSGQGAGEQFF
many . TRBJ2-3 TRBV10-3 TGTGCCATCAGTGAGAGTCTCAGTTACACAGATACGCAGTATTTT CAISESLSYTDTQYF
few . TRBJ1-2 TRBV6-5 TGTGCCAGCAGTTACGGCAAAGGCTACACCTTC CASSYGKGYTF
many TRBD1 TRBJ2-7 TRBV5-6 TGTGCCAGCAGCTCCGGACAGGGCGCCTACGAGCAGTACTTC CASSSGQGAYEQYF
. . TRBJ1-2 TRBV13 TGTGCCAGCAGCTTAGGCGAGGAGGGCAGCTATGGCTACACCTTC CASSLGEEGSYGYTF
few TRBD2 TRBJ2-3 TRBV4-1 TGCGCCAGCAGCCCTGGACTAGCGGGGGGGCCGATGGATACGCAGTATTTT CASSPGLAGGPMDTQYF
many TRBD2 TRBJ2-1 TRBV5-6 TGTGCCAGCAGCTCTAACTTAGCGGGGGACCTCCACAATGAGCAGTTCTTC CASSSNLAGDLHNEQFF
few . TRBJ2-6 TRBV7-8 TGTGCCAGCAGCTTAGGAGACCTAAACTCTGGGGCCAACGTCCTGACTTTC CASSLGDLNSGANVLTF
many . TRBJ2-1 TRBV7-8 TGTGCCAGCAGCTTAGTTTTAGTCGCCTCCCAGGGCAATGAGCAGTTCTTC CASSLVLVASQGNEQFF
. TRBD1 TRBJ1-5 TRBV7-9 TGTGCCAGCAGCTTGGGACAGGGAGATCAGCCCCAGCATTTT CASSLGQGDQPQHF
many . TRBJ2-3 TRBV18 TGTGCCAGCTCACCAGGGTTCTACACAGATACGCAGTATTTT CASSPGFYTDTQYF
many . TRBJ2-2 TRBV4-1 TGCGCCAGCAGCCAAGGGGAGGTCACCGGGGAGCTGTTTTTT CASSQGEVTGELFF
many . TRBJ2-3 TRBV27 TGTGCCAGCAGTTTAGGCGGAATAGATACGCAGTATTTT CASSLGGIDTQYF
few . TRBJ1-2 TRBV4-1 TGCGCCAGCAGCCGCCTCTTCGCGGCGAACTATGGCTACACCTTC CASSRLFAANYGYTF
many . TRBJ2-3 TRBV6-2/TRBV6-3 TGTGCCAGCAGTTACTCCGGGCACACAGATACGCAGTATTTT CASSYSGHTDTQYF
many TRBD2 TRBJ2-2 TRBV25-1 TGTGCCAGCAGCGTAGCGGGGATGGGGACCGGGGAGCTGTTTTTT CASSVAGMGTGELFF
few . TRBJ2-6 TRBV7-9 TGTGCCAGCAGCCAACAGGGATCTGGGGCCAACGTCCTGACTTTC CASSQQGSGANVLTF